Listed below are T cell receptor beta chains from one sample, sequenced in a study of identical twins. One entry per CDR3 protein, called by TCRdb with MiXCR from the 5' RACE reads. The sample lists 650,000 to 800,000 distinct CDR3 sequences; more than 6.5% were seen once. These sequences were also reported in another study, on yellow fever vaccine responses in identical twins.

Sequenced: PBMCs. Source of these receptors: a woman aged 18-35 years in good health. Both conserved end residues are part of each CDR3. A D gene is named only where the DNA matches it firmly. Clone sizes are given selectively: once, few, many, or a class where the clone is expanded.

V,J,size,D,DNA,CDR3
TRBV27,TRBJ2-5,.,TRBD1,TGTGCCAGCAGCCCGGGACAGGGCTACGAGACCCAGTACTTC,CASSPGQGYETQYF
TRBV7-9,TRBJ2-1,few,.,TGTGCCAGCAGCAATGGACCGTGGGATGAGCAGTTCTTC,CASSNGPWDEQFF
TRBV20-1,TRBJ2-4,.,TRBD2,TGCAGTGCCGGGACTAGCGGCTTAACTAAAAACATTCAGTACTTC,CSAGTSGLTKNIQYF
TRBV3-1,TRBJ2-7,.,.,TGTGCCAGCAGCCAAGTATCCACCGACTACGAGCAGTACTTC,CASSQVSTDYEQYF
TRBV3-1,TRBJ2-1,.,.,TGTGCCAGCAGACGAGGACTGTACAATGAGCAGTTCTTC,CASRRGLYNEQFF
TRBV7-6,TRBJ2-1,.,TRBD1,TGTGCCAGCAGCTTAGTGACAGGGCCCAATGAGCAGTTCTTC,CASSLVTGPNEQFF
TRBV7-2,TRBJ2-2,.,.,TGTGCCAGCAGCTTAGCGCGGAAGAACACCGGGGAGCTGTTTTTT,CASSLARKNTGELFF
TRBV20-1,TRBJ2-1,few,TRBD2,TGCAGTGCTAGGGGGACTAGCGGTCTGGGAGAGCAGTTCTTC,CSARGTSGLGEQFF
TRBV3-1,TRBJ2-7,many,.,TGTGCCAGCAGCCAAGGCCAGCGGGTTAACGAGCAGTACTTC,CASSQGQRVNEQYF
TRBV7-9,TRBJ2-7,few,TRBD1,TGTGCCAGCAGCCAGGGACAGGGAGTCGAGCAGTACTTC,CASSQGQGVEQYF
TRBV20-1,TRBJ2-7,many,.,TGCAGTGCCCACTCGGGGATAGGGTCCTACGAGCAGTACTTC,CSAHSGIGSYEQYF
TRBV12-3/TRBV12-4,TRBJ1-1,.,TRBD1,TGTGCCAGCAGCGACCTAACGACAGGGACTGAAGCTTTCTTT,CASSDLTTGTEAFF
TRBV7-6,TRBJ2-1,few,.,TGTGCCAGCAGCTACCGACAGAATCCGACCTTCAATGAGCAGTTCTTC,CASSYRQNPTFNEQFF
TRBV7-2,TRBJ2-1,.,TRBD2,TGTGCCAGCAGCCAAGTAGAAGGCGGGGGGGCCTACAATGAGCAGTTCTTC,CASSQVEGGGAYNEQFF
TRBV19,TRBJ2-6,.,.,TGTGCCAGTAGTATAAGCTCTGGGGCCAACGTCCTGACTTTC,CASSISSGANVLTF
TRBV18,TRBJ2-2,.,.,TGTGCCAGCTCACCTACAGGGATCCTAAACACCGGGGAGCTGTTTTTT,CASSPTGILNTGELFF
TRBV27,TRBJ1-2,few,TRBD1,TGTGCCAGCAGTTCAGGAGGGGGCTTTGGCTACACCTTC,CASSSGGGFGYTF
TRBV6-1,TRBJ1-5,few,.,TGTGCCAGCAGCCTTGGGCTCTATAGCAATCAGCCCCAGCATTTT,CASSLGLYSNQPQHF
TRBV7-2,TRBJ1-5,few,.,TGTGCCAGCAGCTCCTCCGGCGGGGGGTATCAGCCCCAGCATTTT,CASSSSGGGYQPQHF
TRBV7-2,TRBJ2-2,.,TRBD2,TGTGCCAGCAGCTTAGACGCTGGGACTAGCGGACCGTGGCTGTTTTTT,CASSLDAGTSGPWLFF
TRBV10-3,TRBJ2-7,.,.,TGTGCCATCAGTGGCCAGTACGAGCAGTACTTC,CAISGQYEQYF
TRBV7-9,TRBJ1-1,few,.,TGTGCCAGCAGCGAGAAGATGGGCAGGGGCACTGAAGCTTTCTTT,CASSEKMGRGTEAFF
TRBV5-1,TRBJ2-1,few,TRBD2,TGCGCCAGCAGCCCACACTCAGCGGGAGGAACGGCTAATGAGCAGTTCTTC,CASSPHSAGGTANEQFF
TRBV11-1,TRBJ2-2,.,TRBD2,TGTGCCAGCAGCCGACTAATTCCCGGGACTAGCCGTACCGGGGAGCTGTTTTTT,CASSRLIPGTSRTGELFF
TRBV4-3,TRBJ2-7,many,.,TGCGCCAGCAGCCAAGGGACCAGCTCCTACGAGCAGTACTTC,CASSQGTSSYEQYF
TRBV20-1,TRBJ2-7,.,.,TGCAGTGCTAGAGCACAGAACTACGAGCAGTACTTC,CSARAQNYEQYF
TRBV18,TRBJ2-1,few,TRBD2,TGTGCCAGCTCACCATCTTATTGGTTCAGCGGGGGGAGCTCCTACAATGAGCAGTTCTTC,CASSPSYWFSGGSSYNEQFF
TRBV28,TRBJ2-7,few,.,TGTGCCAGCAGTTTTGCAGGGACCGCGTCCTACGAGCAGTACTTC,CASSFAGTASYEQYF
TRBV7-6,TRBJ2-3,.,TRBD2,TGTGCCAGCAGCCCGACGCGGGAGGGCACAGATACGCAGTATTTT,CASSPTREGTDTQYF
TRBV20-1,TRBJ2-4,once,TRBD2,TGCAGTGCTTTCCGACTAGCGGGGTACATTCAGTACTTC,CSAFRLAGYIQYF
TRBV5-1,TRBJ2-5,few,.,TGCGCCAGCAGCACGGGGCAGGCCCAAGAGACCCAGTACTTC,CASSTGQAQETQYF
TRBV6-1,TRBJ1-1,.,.,TGTGCCAGCAGGGACGAACAGGTGACTGAAGCTTTCTTT,CASRDEQVTEAFF
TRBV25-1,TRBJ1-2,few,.,TGTGCCAGCAGTGCCCCTTACAGTGACTCCTATGGCTACACCTTC,CASSAPYSDSYGYTF
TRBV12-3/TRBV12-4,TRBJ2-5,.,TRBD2,TGTGCCAGCAGTTCGGGACTAAAAGAGACCCAGTACTTC,CASSSGLKETQYF
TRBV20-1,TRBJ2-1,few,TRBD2,TGCAGTAGGACTAGCGGGTCCTTAAATGAGCAGTTCTTC,CSRTSGSLNEQFF
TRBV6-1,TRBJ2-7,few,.,TGTGCCAGCAGTGATGGGGCTCGGTGGTTTTTCGACGAGCAGTACTTC,CASSDGARWFFDEQYF
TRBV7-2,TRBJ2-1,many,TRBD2,TGTGCCAGCAGCTTAGGGGGACTAGGGAGCAATGAGCAGTTCTTC,CASSLGGLGSNEQFF
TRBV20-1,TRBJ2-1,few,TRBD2,TGCAGGTCCGGTTCAAGCGGGGCCCTCGGGTATGAGCAGTTCTTC,CRSGSSGALGYEQFF
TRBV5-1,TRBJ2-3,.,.,TGCGCCAGCAGCTTGAATCCGGGACCCCCCCCAAGGACGCAGTATTTT,CASSLNPGPPPRTQYF
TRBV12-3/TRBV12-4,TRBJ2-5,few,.,TGTGCCAGCAGTTTAGCCTCACCAAGTGAGACCCAGTACTTC,CASSLASPSETQYF
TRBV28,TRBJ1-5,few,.,TGTGCCAGCAGTAATGGACCGACAAGCAATCAGCCCCAGCATTTT,CASSNGPTSNQPQHF